The 31 T cell receptor beta chains presented below share a single source sample, sequenced in a study of shared clonotypes between healthy human individuals. Profiled with immunoSEQ multiplex PCR; TCRdb holds only in-frame clones, not every one. The table includes some 2,500,000 clones, about 90% detected once. Sequences were obtained from naive CD4+ T cells from PBMCs. Sample subset: CD45RA+ positively selected. The receptor source for this set is a young man in good health. Some clones in this sample may be carry-over from other donors' samples.

This chain connects TRBV7-9 to TRBJ2-1; TRBD1 matches at 8 bases. The junction had 11 bases not matched to a gene; V was cut back by 5 bases and J by 8 bases. Germline V gene data show CDR1 as SEHNR and CDR2 as FQNEAQ (reference sequence). The length of the CDR3 is 15 residues. CDR3 DNA: TGTGCCAGCAGCCCCAGGACAGGGTATGTCGATGAGCAGTTCTTC. This encodes CASSPRTGYVDEQFF.

The chain's CDR3 is CASSLAVFGQEYYEQYF. CDR3 sequence (DNA): TGTGCCAGCAGCTTAGCGGTTTTTGGTCAGGAGTACTACGAGCAGTACTTC. The rearrangement links TRBV11-2 to TRBJ2-7; D ambiguous. With 1 base removed from V and 3 bases from J, the gap between germline ends came to 19 bases. Per germline, CDR1 SGHAT and CDR2 FQNNGV. The CDR3 runs 17 residues.

This clone appeared a few times. The CDR3 is CASSVGAGTGGQNTEAFF. Here the CDR3 DNA reads TGTGCCAGCAGCGTGGGAGCGGGGACAGGGGGCCAGAACACTGAAGCTTTCTTT. V gene TRBV9 combines with J gene TRBJ1-1; 12 nucleotides agree with TRBD1. Trimming took 2 bases from V and 1 from J; bases not matched to a gene: 9. The CDR3 contains 18 residues. CDR1 and CDR2 from the germline V gene are SGDLS and YYNGEE.

CDR3 amino acids: CASSESGVDEQYF. The CDR3 bases are TGCGCCAGCAGTGAGAGCGGTGTCGACGAGCAGTACTTC. This chain links TRBV10-1 with TRBJ2-7, with a weak D call TRBD2 (5 bases). CDR1 WNHNN and CDR2 SYGVQD come from the germline V gene (reference sequence). V dropped 2 bases and J dropped 5 bases, with 10 bases sitting between them. This CDR3 comprises 13 residues.

V and J are TRBV5-1 and TRBJ2-7, with 9 bases lining up with TRBD1. Germline V gene data show CDR1 as SGHRS and CDR2 as YFSETQ. V lost 4 bases to trimming and J lost 5 bases; unmatched junction nucleotides: 7. The CDR3 has 14 amino acids. Here the CDR3 DNA reads TGCGCCAGCAGCCCGGGACAGGGAAGCGACGAGCAGTACTTC. It is translated as CASSPGQGSDEQYF.

The chain carries TRBV30 and TRBJ1-5; D is unclear. Germline CDR1 and CDR2: GTSNPN and SVGIG (reference sequence). The CDR3 is 12 amino acids. Trimming took 1 base from V and 6 from J, leaving 7 bases between them. The CDR3 loop is CAWSEQSQPQHF. CDR3 sequence (DNA): TGTGCCTGGAGTGAGCAAAGTCAGCCCCAGCATTTT.

The chain has TRBV7-8 and TRBJ2-2; 7 nucleotides align to TRBD1. With V trimmed by 4 bases and J by 2 bases, 4 bases remained unmatched. The CDR3 extends over 15 amino acids. Germline values: CDR1 SGHVS, CDR2 FQNEAQ. CDR3 sequence: CASSSGTENTGELFF. In nucleotides, the CDR3 is TGTGCCAGCAGCTCCGGGACAGAAAACACCGGGGAGCTGTTTTTT.

This chain connects TRBV5-4 to TRBJ2-7; TRBD1 matches 7 bases. Germline CDR1 is SGHNT and CDR2 is YYREEE (reference sequence). The CDR3 is 15 amino acids. V trimming: 3 bases; J trimming: 0 bases; junction bases outside the gene matches: 6. CDR3 in amino acids: CASSSPTGPSYEQYF. CDR3 coding DNA: TGTGCCAGCAGCTCCCCGACAGGGCCCTCCTACGAGCAGTACTTC.

V is TRBV9 and J is TRBJ2-1; unclear D gene. This CDR3 is 15 amino acids long. Germline V gene data show CDR1 as SGDLS and CDR2 as YYNGEE. Trimming took off 2 bases at V and 0 bases at J, with 9 bases between the two ends. CDR3 loop: CASSVGFSSYNEQFF. The CDR3 bases are TGTGCCAGCAGCGTCGGTTTTAGCTCCTACAATGAGCAGTTCTTC.

Worth noting for this clone: At the DNA level, this CDR3 is encoded by other sequences in the same sample as well. The chain uses TRBV5-4 and TRBJ2-1; D unresolved. The CDR3 consists of 14 residues. Germline assignment: CDR1 SGHNT and CDR2 YYREEE (reference sequence). Trimming shortened V by 3 bases and J by 0 bases, and 7 bases separated the two germline ends. In nucleotides, the CDR3 is TGTGCCAGCAGCTGGACGAGCTCCTACAATGAGCAGTTCTTC. As protein: CASSWTSSYNEQFF.

This chain uses TRBV27 with TRBJ2-1, with D possibly matching TRBD2 (6 bases). The CDR3 runs to 15 residues. Germline V gene sequence: CDR1 MNHEY, CDR2 SMNVEV (reference sequence). The V and J ends lost 5 bases and 5 bases respectively, with 16 bases between them. The chain's CDR3 is CASSRPGTGNNEQFF. The CDR3 DNA is TGTGCCAGCAGTCGCCCGGGGACTGGCAACAATGAGCAGTTCTTC.

The chain is built from TRBV18 and TRBJ1-2; tentatively, D is TRBD1 (6 bases). Germline CDR1 reads KGHSH; CDR2 reads LQKENI. V lost 4 bases to trimming and J lost 4 bases, with 13 bases between them. The CDR3 extends over 14 amino acids. As DNA, the CDR3 is TGTGCCAGCTCACAGGAGACAGGTCTCTATGGCTACACCTTC. This sequence encodes CASSQETGLYGYTF.

The chain is built from TRBV4-2 and TRBJ2-7; 7 bases map to TRBD2. CDR3 size: 18 residues. Trimming at V came to 3 bases and at J to 4 bases, leaving 18 bases not matched to a gene. The germline gives CDR1 LGHNA, CDR2 YNFKEQ. Here the CDR3 DNA reads TGTGCCAGCAGCCACCTACCCGACCCTAGCGGAGGGAGTTACGAGCAGTACTTC. This encodes CASSHLPDPSGGSYEQYF.

J is TRBJ2-3 and V is TRBV5-1, with D perhaps matching TRBD2 (6 bases). V was clipped by 0 bases and J by 9 bases, with 11 bases between them. The CDR3 loop spans 13 amino acids. The germline V gene has CDR1 SGHRS and CDR2 YFSETQ. The CDR3 region is CASSLDGEVTQYF. CDR3 bases: TGCGCCAGCAGCTTGGATGGGGAGGTGACGCAGTATTTT.

The V call is TRBV28, the J call TRBJ2-7; D is unresolved. CDR1 MDHEN and CDR2 SYDVKM come from the germline V gene. The CDR3 runs 13 residues. Between the trimmed V and J ends, which lost 8 bases and 4 bases, there was a span of 15 bases. As DNA, the CDR3 is TGTGCCAGCCGGTCTGGCATTCCTTACGAGCAGTACTTC. Residues: CASRSGIPYEQYF.

This chain uses TRBV19 with TRBJ1-5, with D hard to call. Germline lookup yields CDR1 LNHDA and CDR2 SQIVND (reference sequence). This CDR3 spans 15 amino acids. With 5 bases removed from V and 0 bases from J, the gap between germline ends came to 11 bases. The CDR3 spells CASSLLGSSNQPQHF. CDR3 DNA sequence: TGTGCCAGTAGTTTACTGGGTTCTAGCAATCAGCCCCAGCATTTT.

CDR3 amino acids: CASSPQGSQRGQQYF. For the CDR3, the DNA is TGTGCCAGCTCACCACAAGGCTCTCAACGGGGGCAGCAGTACTTC. The rearrangement joins TRBV18 to TRBJ2-7; TRBD1 or TRBD2 may be the D gene (6 bases each). CDR1 KGHSH and CDR2 LQKENI come from the germline V gene. CDR3 length equals 15 residues. V shed 1 base and J shed 8 bases, with 18 bases lying between them. Variable domain in full (rest from reference TRBV18 and TRBJ2-7): NAGVMQNPRHLVRRRGQEARLRCSPMKGHSHVYWYRQLPEEGLKFMVYLQKENIIDESGMPKERFSAEFPKEGPSILRIQQVVRGDSAAYFCASSPQGSQRGQQYFGPGTRLTVT.

Turning to this clone: Additional DNA sequences in this sample encode the identical CDR3. The gene calls are TRBV15 and TRBJ2-7; D remains ambiguous. CDR3 length equals 11 residues. Trimming pared 3 bases from V and 3 bases from J, leaving 3 bases between. Germline CDR1 reads LNHNV; CDR2 reads YYDKDF (reference sequence). CDR3 region: CATSSYYEQYF. CDR3 coding DNA: TGTGCCACCAGCAGCTACTACGAGCAGTACTTC.

The chain employs TRBV6-1 and TRBJ2-6; D uncertain. Trimming removed 1 base from V and 1 base from J, with 5 bases in between. Germline CDR1 and CDR2: MNHNS and SASEGT. The CDR3 is 15 residues long. The CDR3 spells CASSEVGSGANVLTF. CDR3 DNA sequence: TGTGCCAGCAGTGAAGTAGGGTCTGGGGCCAACGTCCTGACTTTC.

The chain recombines TRBV11-3 with TRBJ1-1; D may be TRBD1 (5 bases). The CDR3 loop spans 15 amino acids. The V end lost 1 base, the J end lost 0 bases, and 9 bases lay between the germline ends. CDR1 SGHNT and CDR2 YENEEA come from the germline V gene. The CDR3 spells CASSLADSVNTEAFF. The CDR3 DNA sequence: TGTGCCAGCAGCTTAGCCGACAGTGTGAACACTGAAGCTTTCTTT.

In its sample, this clone was seen once. This CDR3 is CASSDWDRDSRNQPQHF. Here the CDR3 DNA reads TGTGCCAGCAGTGATTGGGACAGGGACAGTCGCAATCAGCCCCAGCATTTT. The chain combines TRBV2 with TRBJ1-5, with TRBD1 identical over 9 bases. The CDR3 runs 17 residues. The J segment lost 2 bases and the V segment lost 3 bases, leaving 8 bases of the junction unmatched. Germline V lookup: CDR1 SNHLY, CDR2 FYNNEI. The full variable domain, completed using reference TRBV2 and TRBJ1-5, is EPEVTQTPSHQVTQMGQEVILRCVPISNHLYFYWYRQILGQKVEFLVSFYNNEISEKSEIFDDQFSVERPDGSNFTLKIRSTKLEDSAMYFCASSDWDRDSRNQPQHFGDGTRLSIL.

The V and J genes are TRBV18 and TRBJ1-5, with D possibly matching TRBD1 (5 bases). Germline CDR1 KGHSH, CDR2 LQKENI. This CDR3 spans 18 amino acids. V gave up 3 bases and J gave up 4 bases, with 22 bases separating them. DNA of the CDR3: TGTGCCAGCTCACCTGACAGCCAGGTCCTTCTTCGGAATCAGCCCCAGCATTTT. It specifies CASSPDSQVLLRNQPQHF.

The CDR3 spells CASSGTAANTGELFF. The CDR3 DNA sequence: TGTGCCAGCAGTGGGACAGCTGCGAACACCGGGGAGCTGTTTTTT. The chain joins TRBV28 to TRBJ2-2; TRBD1 matches at 7 bases. The CDR3 covers 15 residues. V lost 5 bases and J lost 0; bases outside the gene matches: 3. Germline V gives CDR1 MDHEN, CDR2 SYDVKM.

A single count supports this clone. The chain has TRBV27 and TRBJ2-3, with D unresolved. Per the germline V gene, CDR1 is MNHEY and CDR2 is SMNVEV (reference sequence). This CDR3 spans 11 amino acids. The ends were cut back, 8 bases at V and 6 bases at J, with 9 bases in the middle. The CDR3 DNA follows: TGTGCCAGCGCCGAGAGGGATACGCAGTATTTT. Encoded protein: CASAERDTQYF.

V usage is TRBV2 and J usage is TRBJ2-5; D might be TRBD1 or TRBD2, each matching 5 bases. The DNA end favors TRBJ2-7, so the J call may be wrong. Germline V gene sequence: CDR1 SNHLY, CDR2 FYNNEI. The CDR3 sequence is 13 residues long. Here the CDR3 DNA reads TGTGCCAGCAGTGAGGGGGTGTGGACCGAGCAGTACTTC. Translating it yields CASSEGVWTEQYF.

This clone was recorded at least ten times. The rearrangement joins TRBV28 to TRBJ2-4; D gene unclear. Trimming left V 4 bases short and J 12 bases short, with 13 bases between. The CDR3 runs to 12 residues. CDR1 is MDHEN and CDR2 is SYDVKM in the germline V gene. CDR3 DNA: TGTGCCAGCAGTTCATACTACCCGGATCAGTACTTC. Translation: CASSSYYPDQYF.

This sequence joins TRBV5-4 and TRBJ1-2; 12 nucleotides align to TRBD1. The CDR3 consists of 17 residues. The J segment lost 4 bases and the V segment lost 0 bases, leaving 7 bases of the junction unmatched. Looked up from germline, CDR1 is SGHNT and CDR2 is YYREEE (reference sequence). Written as DNA, the CDR3 is TGTGCCAGCAGCTTGGGGGGGACAGGGGGCGCCGGCTATGGCTACACCTTC. Protein: CASSLGGTGGAGYGYTF.

Regarding this clone: Different DNA sequences within this sample yield the same CDR3. The chain combines TRBV2 with TRBJ2-7; D might be TRBD1 (6 bases). Germline CDR1 SNHLY, CDR2 FYNNEI. V was cut by 7 bases and J by 2 bases, with 6 bases left in between. The CDR3 has 11 amino acids. The CDR3 loop reads CASTGAYEQYF. The CDR3 nucleotides are TGTGCCAGCACAGGGGCCTACGAGCAGTACTTC.

For this clone: The sample has other DNA sequences that encode this CDR3 too. J is TRBJ2-5 and V is TRBV19; D possibly corresponds to TRBD2 (7 bases). The V end lost 1 base, the J end lost 4 bases, and 10 bases lay between the germline ends. Germline CDR1 reads LNHDA; CDR2 reads SQIVND (reference sequence). There are 14 residues in the CDR3. The CDR3 region has the DNA TGTGCCAGTAGTATAGGAGGGGGGGGAGAGACCCAGTACTTC. Translated, it gives CASSIGGGGETQYF.

This clone was seen a single time. The rearrangement uses TRBV7-9 and TRBJ1-2; tentatively, D is TRBD1 (5 bases). The germline V gene has CDR1 SEHNR and CDR2 FQNEAQ (reference sequence). Trimming took off 1 base at V and 5 bases at J, with 11 bases between the two ends. CDR3 size: 14 residues. CDR3: CASSLGRGEYGYTF. CDR3 DNA: TGTGCCAGCAGCTTAGGACGGGGGGAATATGGCTACACCTTC.

The chain combines TRBV5-1 with TRBJ2-5, with 8 bases lining up with TRBD2. In germline, CDR1 is SGHRS, CDR2 YFSETQ. The J segment lost 0 bases and the V segment lost 4 bases, leaving 8 bases of the junction unmatched. The CDR3 spans 16 residues. The CDR3 spells CASSPGASGYQETQYF. In DNA form, the CDR3 reads TGCGCCAGCAGCCCCGGGGCTAGCGGGTACCAAGAGACCCAGTACTTC.